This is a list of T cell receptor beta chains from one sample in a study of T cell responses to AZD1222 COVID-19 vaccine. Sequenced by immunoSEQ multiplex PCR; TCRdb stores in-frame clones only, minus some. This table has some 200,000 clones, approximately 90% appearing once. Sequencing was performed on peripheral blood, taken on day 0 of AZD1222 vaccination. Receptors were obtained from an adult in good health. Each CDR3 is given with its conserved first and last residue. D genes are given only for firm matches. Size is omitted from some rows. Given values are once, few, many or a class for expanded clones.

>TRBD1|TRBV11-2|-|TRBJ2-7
CASSKGVGQTYEQYF
TGTGCCAGCAGCAAAGGGGTGGGACAGACCTACGAGCAGTACTTC
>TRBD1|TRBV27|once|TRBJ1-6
CASRNRQGLGNSPLHF
TGTGCCAGCAGGAATCGACAGGGATTGGGTAATTCACCCCTCCACTTT
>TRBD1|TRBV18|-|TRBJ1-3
CASSPLRQGERDTIYF
TGTGCCAGCTCACCACTACGACAGGGGGAAAGGGACACCATATATTTT
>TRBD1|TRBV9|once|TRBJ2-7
CASSVDRASYEQYF
TGTGCCAGCAGCGTCGACAGGGCTTCCTACGAGCAGTACTTC
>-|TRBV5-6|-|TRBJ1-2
CASSPQDSGYTF
TGTGCCAGCAGCCCCCAGGACAGTGGCTACACCTTC
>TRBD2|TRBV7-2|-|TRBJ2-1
CASSPGLVNEQFF
TGTGCCAGCAGTCCGGGACTAGTGAATGAGCAGTTCTTC
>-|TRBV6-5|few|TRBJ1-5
CASSKDNQPQHF
TGTGCCAGCAGTAAGGACAATCAGCCCCAGCATTTT
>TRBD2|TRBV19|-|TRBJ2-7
CASKSSGSYEQYF
TGTGCCAGTAAATCTAGCGGGTCCTACGAGCAGTACTTC
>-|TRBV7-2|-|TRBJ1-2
CASSLGGGAGYTF
TGTGCCAGCAGCTTAGGGGGTGGGGCTGGCTACACCTTC
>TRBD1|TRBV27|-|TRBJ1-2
CASSNGQGLYGYTF
TGTGCCAGCAGTAACGGACAGGGCCTGTATGGCTACACCTTC
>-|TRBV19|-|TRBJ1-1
CASSRRGIAQGTEAFF
TGTGCCAGTAGTAGGAGAGGAATAGCCCAGGGGACTGAAGCTTTCTTT
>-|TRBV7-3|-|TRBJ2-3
CASSSKAPGRTDTQYF
TGTGCCAGCAGCTCTAAGGCCCCCGGACGGACAGATACGCAGTATTTT
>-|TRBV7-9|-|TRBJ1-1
CASSLVMRHEAFF
TGTGCCAGCAGCTTAGTGATGAGACATGAAGCTTTCTTT
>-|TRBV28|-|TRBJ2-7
CASNPSSYEQYF
TGTGCCAGCAACCCGTCCAGCTACGAGCAGTACTTC
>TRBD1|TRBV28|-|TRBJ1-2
CASNVGQGEGYTF
TGTGCCAGCAATGTTGGGCAGGGGGAAGGCTACACCTTC
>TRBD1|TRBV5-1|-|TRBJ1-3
CASSLQQGLGNTIYF
TGCGCCAGCAGCTTGCAACAGGGGCTCGGAAACACCATATATTTT
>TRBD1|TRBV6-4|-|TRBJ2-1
CASQDREDDEQFF
TGTGCCAGCCAGGACAGGGAGGACGATGAGCAGTTCTTC
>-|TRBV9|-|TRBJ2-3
CASSVGLVVDTQYF
TGTGCCAGCAGCGTAGGCCTAGTCGTAGATACGCAGTATTTT
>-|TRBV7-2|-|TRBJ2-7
CASSLGGEYEQYF
TGTGCCAGCAGCTTGGGGGGAGAATACGAGCAGTACTTC
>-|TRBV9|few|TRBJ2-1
CASSVGGLNDYYNEQFF
TGTGCCAGCAGCGTAGGGGGGCTTAACGACTATTACAATGAGCAGTTCTTC
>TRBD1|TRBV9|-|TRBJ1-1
CASSVRDRPNTEAFF
TGTGCCAGCAGCGTCCGGGACAGACCGAACACTGAAGCTTTCTTT
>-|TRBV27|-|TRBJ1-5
CASSLGGYQPQHF
TGTGCCAGCAGTTTAGGGGGGTATCAGCCCCAGCATTTT
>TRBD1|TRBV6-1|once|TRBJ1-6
CASSEETGNSPLHF
TGTGCCAGCAGTGAGGAGACAGGGAATTCACCCCTCCACTTT
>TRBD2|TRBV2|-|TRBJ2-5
CASSLGQRGRETQYF
TGTGCCAGCAGCCTAGGTCAGCGGGGCCGGGAGACCCAGTACTTC
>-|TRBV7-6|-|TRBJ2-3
CASSLVESRRGTDTQYF
TGTGCCAGCAGCTTAGTTGAGTCCCGCCGCGGCACAGATACGCAGTATTTT
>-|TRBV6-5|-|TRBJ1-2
CASSYSGRARYGYTF
TGTGCCAGCAGTTACTCCGGCAGGGCTCGCTATGGCTACACCTTC
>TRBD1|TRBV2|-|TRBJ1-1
CASSEPRTGDTEAFF
TGTGCCAGCAGTGAGCCCCGAACAGGGGACACTGAAGCTTTCTTT
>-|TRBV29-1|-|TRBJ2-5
CSTTAGTETQYF
TGCAGCACTACCGCCGGGACAGAGACCCAGTACTTC
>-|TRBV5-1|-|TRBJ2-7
CASRSGPSGEQYF
TGCGCCAGCAGATCCGGACCCTCTGGGGAGCAGTACTTC
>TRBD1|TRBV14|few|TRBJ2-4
CASSPRDFRQGFKNIQYF
TGTGCCAGCAGCCCGAGGGATTTTAGACAGGGCTTCAAAAACATTCAGTACTTC
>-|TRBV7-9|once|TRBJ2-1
CASSSLGNEQFF
TGTGCCAGCAGCTCCTTGGGCAATGAGCAGTTCTTC
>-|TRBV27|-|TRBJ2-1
CASLKGRGSSYNEQFF
TGTGCCAGCTTAAAGGGGAGGGGGAGCTCCTACAATGAGCAGTTCTTC
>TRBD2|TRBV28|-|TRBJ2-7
CASRPGLAGYEQYF
TGTGCCAGCAGGCCGGGACTAGCGGGATACGAGCAGTACTTC
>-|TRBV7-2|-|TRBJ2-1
CASSLGPQSNEQFF
TGTGCCAGTAGCTTAGGGCCACAAAGCAATGAGCAGTTCTTC
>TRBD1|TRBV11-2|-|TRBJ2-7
CASRSNRGYEQYF
TGTGCCAGCAGATCGAACAGGGGCTACGAGCAGTACTTC
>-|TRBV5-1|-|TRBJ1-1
CASSLTGYSNTEAFF
TGCGCCAGCAGCTTGACAGGGTATAGTAACACTGAAGCTTTCTTT
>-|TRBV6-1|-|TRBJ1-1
CASSEVRETEAFF
TGTGCCAGCAGTGAAGTTAGGGAAACTGAAGCTTTCTTT
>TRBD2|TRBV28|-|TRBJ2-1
CASSFAGLAGFEQFF
TGTGCCAGCAGTTTCGCGGGACTAGCCGGGTTTGAGCAGTTCTTC
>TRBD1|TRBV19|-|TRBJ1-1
CASNSDRVNTEAFF
TGTGCCAGTAACTCGGACAGGGTAAACACTGAAGCTTTCTTT
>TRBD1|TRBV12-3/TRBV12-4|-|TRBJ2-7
CASSRNRGVEQYF
TGTGCCAGCAGTAGAAACAGGGGGGTCGAGCAGTACTTC
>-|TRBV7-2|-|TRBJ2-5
CASSFRSGVYQETQYF
TGTGCCAGCAGCTTTCGTTCCGGGGTGTACCAAGAGACCCAGTACTTC
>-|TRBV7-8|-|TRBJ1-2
CASSLAGPGRDGYTF
TGTGCCAGCAGCTTAGCGGGCCCGGGCAGAGATGGCTACACCTTC
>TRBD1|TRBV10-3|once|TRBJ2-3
CATTVGTGSTDTQYF
TGTGCCACGACCGTCGGGACAGGGAGCACAGATACGCAGTATTTT